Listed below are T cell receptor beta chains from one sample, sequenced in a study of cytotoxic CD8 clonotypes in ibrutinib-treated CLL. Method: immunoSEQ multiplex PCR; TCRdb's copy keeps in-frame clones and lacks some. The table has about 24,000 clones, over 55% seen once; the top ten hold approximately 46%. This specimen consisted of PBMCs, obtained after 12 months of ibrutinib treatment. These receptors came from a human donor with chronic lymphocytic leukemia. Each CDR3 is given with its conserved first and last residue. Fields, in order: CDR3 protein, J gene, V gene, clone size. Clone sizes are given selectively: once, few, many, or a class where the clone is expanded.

cdr3_aa: CASRGTRTADMNTEAFF; j_call: TRBJ1-1; v_call: TRBV5-1; clone_size: NA
cdr3_aa: CASSQDGQFNYGYTF; j_call: TRBJ1-2; v_call: TRBV4-1; clone_size: NA
cdr3_aa: CAAPRRGQWTGELFF; j_call: TRBJ2-2; v_call: TRBV30; clone_size: NA
cdr3_aa: CASSRWPGTSGGKIEQYF; j_call: TRBJ2-7; v_call: TRBV19; clone_size: NA
cdr3_aa: CASGASGFTYEQYF; j_call: TRBJ2-7; v_call: TRBV28; clone_size: NA
cdr3_aa: CSDRGRSNYGYTF; j_call: TRBJ1-2; v_call: TRBV29-1; clone_size: NA
cdr3_aa: CSVETGRNTEAFF; j_call: TRBJ1-1; v_call: TRBV29-1; clone_size: NA
cdr3_aa: CASRIQGTEAFF; j_call: TRBJ1-1; v_call: TRBV19; clone_size: NA
cdr3_aa: CAKTGVVLGTEAFF; j_call: TRBJ1-1; v_call: TRBV6-1; clone_size: NA
cdr3_aa: CASRVFPLGCNQPQHF; j_call: TRBJ1-5; v_call: TRBV14; clone_size: NA
cdr3_aa: CASSIGAGVAGELFF; j_call: TRBJ2-2; v_call: TRBV19; clone_size: NA
cdr3_aa: CASRDRLDTEAFF; j_call: TRBJ1-1; v_call: TRBV5-1; clone_size: NA
cdr3_aa: CASRLDRVQETQYF; j_call: TRBJ2-5; v_call: TRBV5-4; clone_size: few
cdr3_aa: CASRPEPSTGELFF; j_call: TRBJ2-2; v_call: TRBV5-1; clone_size: medium-sized
cdr3_aa: CASSEQVIPYEQYF; j_call: TRBJ2-7; v_call: TRBV10-1; clone_size: NA
cdr3_aa: CASSIGTGAPYEQYF; j_call: TRBJ2-7; v_call: TRBV19; clone_size: NA
cdr3_aa: CASSFGQGNHNEQFF; j_call: TRBJ2-1; v_call: TRBV5-1; clone_size: NA
cdr3_aa: CASSLQRGSTDTQYF; j_call: TRBJ2-3; v_call: TRBV11-2; clone_size: few
cdr3_aa: CASSSTLGNEQFF; j_call: TRBJ2-1; v_call: TRBV28; clone_size: NA
cdr3_aa: CASSFGGGRGYEQFF; j_call: TRBJ2-1; v_call: TRBV7-8; clone_size: NA
cdr3_aa: CASSETTGDQPQHF; j_call: TRBJ1-5; v_call: TRBV6-1; clone_size: NA
cdr3_aa: CASMAGLSTEAFF; j_call: TRBJ1-1; v_call: TRBV19; clone_size: once
cdr3_aa: CASSVSMDGSSPLHF; j_call: TRBJ1-6; v_call: TRBV9; clone_size: few
cdr3_aa: CASSSYTDTQYF; j_call: TRBJ2-3; v_call: TRBV28; clone_size: once
cdr3_aa: CASSPMARGGTDTQYF; j_call: TRBJ2-3; v_call: TRBV4-3; clone_size: NA
cdr3_aa: CASSRAGGREDGYTF; j_call: TRBJ1-2; v_call: TRBV11-2; clone_size: NA
cdr3_aa: CASTSGGAGAGELFF; j_call: TRBJ2-2; v_call: TRBV28; clone_size: NA
cdr3_aa: CASSKSGQGAGGYTF; j_call: TRBJ1-2; v_call: TRBV27; clone_size: NA
cdr3_aa: CASSPQDREETQYF; j_call: TRBJ2-5; v_call: TRBV6-5; clone_size: once
cdr3_aa: CASSLGAGGWNEQYF; j_call: TRBJ2-7; v_call: TRBV27; clone_size: NA
cdr3_aa: CASQQGANTGELFF; j_call: TRBJ2-2; v_call: TRBV6-1; clone_size: NA
cdr3_aa: CASSPELAGRETQYF; j_call: TRBJ2-5; v_call: TRBV5-1; clone_size: NA
cdr3_aa: CSVGAGGLETQYF; j_call: TRBJ2-5; v_call: TRBV29-1; clone_size: few
cdr3_aa: CASSPSGQGREKLFF; j_call: TRBJ1-4; v_call: TRBV18; clone_size: NA
cdr3_aa: CASSPGTGGYQETQYF; j_call: TRBJ2-5; v_call: TRBV5-1; clone_size: NA
cdr3_aa: CASSRTSLAETQYF; j_call: TRBJ2-5; v_call: TRBV11-3; clone_size: once
cdr3_aa: CASSYDRGRNEQYF; j_call: TRBJ2-7; v_call: TRBV2; clone_size: NA
cdr3_aa: CASSPTPLGTDTQYF; j_call: TRBJ2-3; v_call: TRBV7-3; clone_size: NA
cdr3_aa: CASSTVSGETQYF; j_call: TRBJ2-5; v_call: TRBV19; clone_size: few
cdr3_aa: CASSQRNQPQHF; j_call: TRBJ1-5; v_call: TRBV6-1; clone_size: NA
cdr3_aa: CASSMGSGGTYEQYF; j_call: TRBJ2-7; v_call: TRBV7-6; clone_size: medium-sized
cdr3_aa: CARSAGRVGGYTF; j_call: TRBJ1-2; v_call: TRBV30; clone_size: NA
cdr3_aa: CASSLGQGPATNEKLFF; j_call: TRBJ1-4; v_call: TRBV7-9; clone_size: NA
cdr3_aa: CASSSSSGSYNEQFF; j_call: TRBJ2-1; v_call: TRBV11-2; clone_size: few
cdr3_aa: CASSLQGPAAANEKLFF; j_call: TRBJ1-4; v_call: TRBV7-9; clone_size: NA
cdr3_aa: CASSEGFGYTF; j_call: TRBJ1-2; v_call: TRBV2; clone_size: NA
cdr3_aa: CSSRGPTGRGGPDTQYF; j_call: TRBJ2-3; v_call: TRBV29-1; clone_size: NA